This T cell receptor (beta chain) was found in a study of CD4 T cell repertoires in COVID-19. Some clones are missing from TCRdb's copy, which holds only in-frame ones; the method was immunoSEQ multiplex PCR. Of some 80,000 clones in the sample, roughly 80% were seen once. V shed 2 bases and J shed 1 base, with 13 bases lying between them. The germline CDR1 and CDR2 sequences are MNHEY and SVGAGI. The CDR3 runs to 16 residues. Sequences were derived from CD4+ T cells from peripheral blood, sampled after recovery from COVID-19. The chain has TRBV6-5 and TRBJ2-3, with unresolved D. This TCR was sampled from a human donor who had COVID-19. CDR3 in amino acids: CASSYKTSTGTDTQYF. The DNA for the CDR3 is TGTGCCAGCAGTTACAAAACCAGTACCGGCACAGATACGCAGTATTTT.